This T cell receptor beta chain is from a study of CD8+CD57+ T cells in acquired aplastic anemia. Study background: Average DNA yield from sorted CD4+ and CD8+ cells was around 3.2 ug.

Genomic DNA, serving as template, underwent TCR beta VDJ and CDR3 profiling. MiXCR, applied by TCRdb to the reads, yields one record per CDR3 protein. This table has about 160,000 distinct CDR3 sequences, around half appearing once. Germline V gene sequence: CDR1 SNHLY, CDR2 FYNNEI. Trimming took 4 bases from V and 8 from J, leaving 18 bases between them. This CDR3 is built from 14 residues. It was patients with CD8+CD57+ cell expansion by flow cytometry who were chosen for sequencing. All patients had severe acquired aplastic anemia. The chain recombines TRBV2 with TRBJ2-7; D unclear. Sequencing was done on a sample of sorted CD4+, CD8+, or CD8+CD57+ T cells (not recorded which) from PBMCs. The sequence was collected from a human donor with aplastic anemia. In DNA form, the CDR3 reads TGTGCCAGCAGTGCTGAACAATCTGAGGTCCAGCAGTACTTC. It codes for CASSAEQSEVQQYF.